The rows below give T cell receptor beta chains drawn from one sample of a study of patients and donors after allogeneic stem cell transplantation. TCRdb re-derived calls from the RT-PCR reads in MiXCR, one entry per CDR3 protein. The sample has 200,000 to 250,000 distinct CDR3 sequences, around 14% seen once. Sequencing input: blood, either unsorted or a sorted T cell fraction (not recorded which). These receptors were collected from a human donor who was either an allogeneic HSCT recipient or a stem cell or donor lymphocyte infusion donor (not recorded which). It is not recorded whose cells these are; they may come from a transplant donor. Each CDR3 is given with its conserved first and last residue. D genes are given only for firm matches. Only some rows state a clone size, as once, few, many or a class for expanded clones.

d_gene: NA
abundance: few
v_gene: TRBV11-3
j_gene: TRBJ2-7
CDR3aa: CASSYGDGSYEQYF
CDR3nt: TGTGCCAGCAGCTACGGGGACGGATCCTACGAGCAGTACTTC

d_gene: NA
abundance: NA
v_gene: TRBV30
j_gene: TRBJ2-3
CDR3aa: CAWSVLLGGTDTQYF
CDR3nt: TGTGCCTGGAGTGTATTATTGGGGGGCACAGATACGCAGTATTTT

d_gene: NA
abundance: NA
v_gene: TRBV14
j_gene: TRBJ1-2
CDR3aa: CASSPQSVYGYTF
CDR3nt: TGTGCCAGCAGCCCCCAGAGCGTTTATGGCTACACCTTC

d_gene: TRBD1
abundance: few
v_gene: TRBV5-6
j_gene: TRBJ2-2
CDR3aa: CASSLEQGATGELFF
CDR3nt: TGTGCCAGCAGCTTGGAGCAGGGGGCGACCGGGGAGCTGTTTTTT

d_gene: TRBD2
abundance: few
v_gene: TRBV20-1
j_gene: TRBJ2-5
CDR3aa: CSARALAGAGETQYF
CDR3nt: TGCAGTGCTAGAGCCCTAGCGGGGGCCGGGGAGACCCAGTACTTC

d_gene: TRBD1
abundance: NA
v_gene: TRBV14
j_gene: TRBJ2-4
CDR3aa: CASSPFGGQGEDIQYF
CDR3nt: TGTGCCAGCAGCCCGTTCGGGGGACAGGGGGAGGACATTCAGTACTTC

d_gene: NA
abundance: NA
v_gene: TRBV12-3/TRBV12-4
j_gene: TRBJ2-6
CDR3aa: CASDHPGANVLTF
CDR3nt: TGTGCCAGCGACCACCCTGGGGCCAACGTCCTGACTTTC

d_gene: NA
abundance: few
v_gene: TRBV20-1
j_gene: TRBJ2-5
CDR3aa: CSVSDGQETQYF
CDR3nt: TGCAGTGTTTCGGACGGGCAAGAGACCCAGTACTTC

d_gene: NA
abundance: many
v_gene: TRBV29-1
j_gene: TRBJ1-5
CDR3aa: CSVVSGDQPQHF
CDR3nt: TGCAGCGTTGTATCGGGGGATCAGCCCCAGCATTTT

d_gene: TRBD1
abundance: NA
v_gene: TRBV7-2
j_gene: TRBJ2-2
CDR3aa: CASSPRPGTGNTGELFF
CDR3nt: TGTGCCAGCAGCCCACGTCCCGGGACAGGGAACACCGGGGAGCTGTTTTTT

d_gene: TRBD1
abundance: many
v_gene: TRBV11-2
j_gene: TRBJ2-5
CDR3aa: CASSLVGTGVQETQYF
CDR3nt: TGTGCCAGCAGCTTAGTCGGGACAGGGGTCCAAGAGACCCAGTACTTC

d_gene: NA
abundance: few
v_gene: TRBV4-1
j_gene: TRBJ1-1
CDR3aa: CASSQDRRNTEAFF
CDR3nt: TGCGCCAGCAGCCAAGATCGTCGGAACACTGAAGCTTTCTTT

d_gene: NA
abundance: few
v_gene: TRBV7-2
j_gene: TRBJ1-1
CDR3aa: CASTWGMNTEAFF
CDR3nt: TGTGCCAGCACCTGGGGTATGAACACTGAAGCTTTCTTT

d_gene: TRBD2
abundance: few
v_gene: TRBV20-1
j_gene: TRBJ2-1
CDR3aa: CSARDMGLATNEQFF
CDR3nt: TGCAGTGCTAGAGATATGGGACTAGCGACAAATGAGCAGTTCTTC

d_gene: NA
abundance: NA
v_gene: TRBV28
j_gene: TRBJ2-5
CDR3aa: CASTPGSGREETQYF
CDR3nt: TGTGCCAGCACCCCCGGGTCCGGGCGGGAAGAGACCCAGTACTTC

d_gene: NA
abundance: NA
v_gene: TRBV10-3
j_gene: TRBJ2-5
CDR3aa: CAISEGEETQYF
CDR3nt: TGTGCCATCAGTGAGGGGGAAGAGACCCAGTACTTC

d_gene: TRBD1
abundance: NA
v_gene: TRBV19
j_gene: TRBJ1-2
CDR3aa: CASTDPGGYGYTF
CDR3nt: TGTGCCAGTACGGACCCAGGGGGTTATGGCTACACCTTC

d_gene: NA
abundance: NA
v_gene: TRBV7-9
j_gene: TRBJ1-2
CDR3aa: CASSLLQEDGYTF
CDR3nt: TGTGCCAGCAGCTTACTACAGGAGGATGGCTACACCTTC

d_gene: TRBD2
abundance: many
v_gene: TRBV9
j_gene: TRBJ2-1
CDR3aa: CASSVVSGSPNEQFF
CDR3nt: TGTGCCAGCAGCGTAGTTAGCGGGAGCCCCAATGAGCAGTTCTTC

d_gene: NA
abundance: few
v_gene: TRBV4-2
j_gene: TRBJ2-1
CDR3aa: CASSQVSQNNEQFF
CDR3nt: TGTGCCAGCAGCCAAGTATCACAGAACAATGAGCAGTTCTTC

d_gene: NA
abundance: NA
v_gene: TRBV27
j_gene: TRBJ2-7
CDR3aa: CASSFSGGGEQYF
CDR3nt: TGTGCCAGCAGTTTCAGTGGGGGTGGCGAGCAGTACTTC

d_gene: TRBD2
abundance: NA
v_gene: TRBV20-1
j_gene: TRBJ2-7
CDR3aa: CSAATSGRPDVYEQYF
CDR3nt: TGCAGTGCGGCGACTAGCGGGAGGCCCGATGTATACGAGCAGTACTTC

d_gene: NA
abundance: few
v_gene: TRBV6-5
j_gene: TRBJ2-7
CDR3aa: CASSYGWQDSYEQYF
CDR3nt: TGTGCCAGCAGTTACGGGTGGCAGGACTCCTACGAGCAGTACTTC

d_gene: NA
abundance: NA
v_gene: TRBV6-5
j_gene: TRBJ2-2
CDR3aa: CASSYGGGGVGELFF
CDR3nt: TGTGCCAGCAGTTATGGGGGAGGCGGGGTCGGGGAGCTGTTTTTT

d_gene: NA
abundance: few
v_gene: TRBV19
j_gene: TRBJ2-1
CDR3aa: CASRGGRYNEQFF
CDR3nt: TGTGCCAGTAGAGGGGGACGGTACAATGAGCAGTTCTTC

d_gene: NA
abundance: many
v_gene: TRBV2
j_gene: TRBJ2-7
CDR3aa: CASKQEPTSYEQYF
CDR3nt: TGTGCCAGCAAACAGGAACCTACCTCCTACGAGCAGTACTTC

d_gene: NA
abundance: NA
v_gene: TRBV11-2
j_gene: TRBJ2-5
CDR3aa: CASSLGPRGSPPRETQYF
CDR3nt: TGTGCCAGCAGCTTAGGGCCCAGGGGTTCTCCACCGAGGGAGACCCAGTACTTC

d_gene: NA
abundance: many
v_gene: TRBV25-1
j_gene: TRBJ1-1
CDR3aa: CASSDLRAALNTEAFF
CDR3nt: TGTGCCAGCAGTGATTTGCGGGCAGCCTTGAACACTGAAGCTTTCTTT

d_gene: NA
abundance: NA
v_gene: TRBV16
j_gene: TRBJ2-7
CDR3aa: CASSQSPYEQYF
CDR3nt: TGTGCCAGCAGCCAATCCCCCTACGAGCAGTACTTC

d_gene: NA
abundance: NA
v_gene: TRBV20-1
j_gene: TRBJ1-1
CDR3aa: CSASQFEAFF
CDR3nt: TGCAGTGCTAGCCAATTTGAAGCTTTCTTT

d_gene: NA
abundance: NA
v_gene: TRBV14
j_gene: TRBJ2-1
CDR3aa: CASSPRVLKGNEQFF
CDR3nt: TGTGCCAGCAGCCCCCGGGTGTTGAAGGGCAATGAGCAGTTCTTC

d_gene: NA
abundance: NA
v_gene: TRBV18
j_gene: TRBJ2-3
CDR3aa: CASSIRATQRATDTQYF
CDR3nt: TGTGCCAGCTCCATCCGAGCTACTCAGCGAGCAACAGATACGCAGTATTTT

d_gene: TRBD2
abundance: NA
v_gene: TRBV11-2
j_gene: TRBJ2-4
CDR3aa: CASSLVTSGGLAKNIQYF
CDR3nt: TGTGCCAGCAGCTTAGTAACTAGCGGGGGTCTAGCCAAAAACATTCAGTACTTC

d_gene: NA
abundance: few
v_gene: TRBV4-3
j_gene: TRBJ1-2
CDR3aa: CASSQEQGYGYTF
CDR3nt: TGCGCCAGCAGCCAAGAACAGGGTTATGGCTACACCTTC

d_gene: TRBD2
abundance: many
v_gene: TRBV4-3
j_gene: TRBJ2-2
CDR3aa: CASSPGPGLASNTGELFF
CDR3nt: TGCGCCAGCAGCCCAGGGCCAGGACTAGCATCGAACACCGGGGAGCTGTTTTTT

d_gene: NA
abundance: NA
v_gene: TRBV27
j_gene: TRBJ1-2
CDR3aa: CASSRSGYGYTF
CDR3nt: TGTGCCAGCAGTAGGTCGGGCTATGGCTACACCTTC

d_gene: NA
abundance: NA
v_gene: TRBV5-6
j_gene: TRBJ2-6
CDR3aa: CASSLGTVGVSGANVLTF
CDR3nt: TGTGCCAGCAGCTTGGGGACAGTTGGGGTTTCTGGGGCCAACGTCCTGACTTTC

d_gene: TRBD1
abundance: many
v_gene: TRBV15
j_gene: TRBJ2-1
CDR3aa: CATCRDRRYNEQFF
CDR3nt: TGTGCCACATGCCGGGACAGGAGGTACAATGAGCAGTTCTTC

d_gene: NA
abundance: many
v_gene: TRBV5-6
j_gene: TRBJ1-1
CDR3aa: CASSLGWGGRNTEAFF
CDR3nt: TGTGCCAGCAGCTTGGGGTGGGGGGGGCGGAACACTGAAGCTTTCTTT